One and the same sample provided the 2 T cell receptor beta chains below, sequenced in a study of T-cell reconstitution after alpha-beta-depleted transplantation in children. During its preparation, the TCRbeta library received unique molecular identifiers. TCRdb re-derived calls from the PCR reads in MiXCR, one entry per CDR3 protein. Of almost 500,000 distinct CDR3 sequences in the sample, around an eighth are singletons; the top ten hold 4.5% to 6%. The sample was PBMCs from the stem cell graft donor, taken from the stem cell graft. The origin of the receptors is a human donor who donated a stem cell graft to a child with combined immunodeficiency.

The V call is TRBV11-2, the J call TRBJ1-4, with D possibly being TRBD1 (6 bases). With 1 base removed from V and 9 bases from J, the gap between germline ends came to 24 bases. From germline, CDR1 is SGHAT and CDR2 FQNNGV. The CDR3 totals 18 residues. For the CDR3, the DNA is TGTGCCAGCAGCTTAGGTACAGGGAGGGGGGACCTAATGCAAAAACTGTTTTTT. Encoded protein: CASSLGTGRGDLMQKLFF.

This clonotype turned up a few times. The rearrangement joins TRBV20-1 to TRBJ2-3, with TRBD2 identical over 8 bases. The CDR3 totals 14 residues. V gave up 2 bases and J gave up 4 bases; unmatched junction bases: 5. The germline gives CDR1 DFQATT, CDR2 SNEGSKA (reference sequence). The CDR3 loop is CSARRGGRADTQYF. CDR3 nucleotides: TGCAGTGCTAGACGGGGGGGCCGCGCAGATACGCAGTATTTT.